Sequencing of this T cell receptor beta chain was carried out in a study of CD8 T cells in ankylosing spondylitis. Libraries of TCR beta came from quantitative 5'-RACE with molecular barcodes. TCRdb reprocessed the 5' RACE reads via MiXCR and lists one record per CDR3 protein. The sample lists approximately 540,000 distinct CDR3 sequences; roughly an eighth were seen once. Study findings and constraints: A TCR beta motif of under 10 highly homologous variants appeared characteristic of ankylosing spondylitis blood.

V trimming: 4 bases; J trimming: 6 bases; junction bases outside the gene matches: 4. The CDR3 extends over 14 amino acids. With regard to this clonotype: Antigen: not known.

Sequencing was performed on blood, either unsorted or a sorted T cell fraction (not recorded which). This chain joins TRBV12-3 or TRBV12-4 and TRBJ2-1; 9 bases line up with TRBD2. The sequence was collected from a male donor with ankylosing spondylitis. The CDR3 loop reads CASSYGTSFNEQFF. The CDR3 DNA is TGTGCCAGCAGTTACGGGACTAGCTTCAATGAGCAGTTCTTC.